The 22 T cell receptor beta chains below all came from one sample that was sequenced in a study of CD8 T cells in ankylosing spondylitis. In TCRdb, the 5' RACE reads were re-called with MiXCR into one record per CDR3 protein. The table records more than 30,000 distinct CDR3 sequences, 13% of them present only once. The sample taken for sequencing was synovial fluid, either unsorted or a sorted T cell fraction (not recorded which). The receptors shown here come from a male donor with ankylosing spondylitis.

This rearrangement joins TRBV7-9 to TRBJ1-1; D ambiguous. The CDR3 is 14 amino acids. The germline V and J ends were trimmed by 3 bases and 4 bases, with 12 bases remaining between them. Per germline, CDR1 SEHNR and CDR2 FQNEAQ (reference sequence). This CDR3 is CASSFLSPITEAFF. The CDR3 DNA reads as TGTGCCAGCAGCTTTTTATCACCGATCACTGAAGCTTTCTTT.

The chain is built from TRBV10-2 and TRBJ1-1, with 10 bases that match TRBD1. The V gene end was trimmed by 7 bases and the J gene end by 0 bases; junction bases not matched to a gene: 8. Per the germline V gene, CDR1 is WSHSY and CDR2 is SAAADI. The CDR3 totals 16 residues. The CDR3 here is CASTFPGQGMNTEAFF. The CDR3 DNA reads TGCGCCAGCACATTCCCGGGACAGGGGATGAACACTGAAGCTTTCTTT.

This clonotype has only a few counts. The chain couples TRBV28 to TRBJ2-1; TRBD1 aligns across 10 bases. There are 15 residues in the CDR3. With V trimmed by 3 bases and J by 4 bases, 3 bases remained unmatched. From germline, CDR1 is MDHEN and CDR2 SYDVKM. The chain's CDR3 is CASSLRGQGYNEQFF. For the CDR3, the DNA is TGTGCCAGCAGTTTGAGGGGACAGGGGTACAATGAGCAGTTCTTC.

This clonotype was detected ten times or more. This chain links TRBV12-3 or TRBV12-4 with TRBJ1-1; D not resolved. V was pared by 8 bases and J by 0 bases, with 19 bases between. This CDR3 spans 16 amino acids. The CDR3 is CASHSTSGQLNTEAFF. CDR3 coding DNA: TGTGCCAGCCACTCCACAAGTGGGCAGTTGAACACTGAAGCTTTCTTT.

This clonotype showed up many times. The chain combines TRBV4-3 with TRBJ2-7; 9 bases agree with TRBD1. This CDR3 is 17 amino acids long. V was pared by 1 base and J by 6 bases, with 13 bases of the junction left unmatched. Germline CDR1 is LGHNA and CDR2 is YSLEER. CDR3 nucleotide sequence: TGCGCCAGCAGCCAAGTCCAGGGGGACAGGGCGGTTAGCGAGCAGTACTTC. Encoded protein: CASSQVQGDRAVSEQYF.

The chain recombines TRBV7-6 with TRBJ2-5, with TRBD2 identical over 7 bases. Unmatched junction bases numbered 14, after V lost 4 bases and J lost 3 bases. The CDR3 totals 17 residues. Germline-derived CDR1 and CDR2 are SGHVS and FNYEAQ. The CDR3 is CASSSPSGGREEETQYF. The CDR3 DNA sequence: TGTGCCAGCAGCTCGCCGAGTGGTGGGAGGGAAGAAGAGACCCAGTACTTC.

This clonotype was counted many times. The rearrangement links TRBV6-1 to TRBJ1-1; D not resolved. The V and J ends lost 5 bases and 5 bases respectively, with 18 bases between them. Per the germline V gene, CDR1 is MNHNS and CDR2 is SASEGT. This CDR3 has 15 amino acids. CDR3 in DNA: TGTGCCAGCAGTCCTGACCCGAGTTCGGGGACTGAAGCTTTCTTT. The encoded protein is CASSPDPSSGTEAFF.

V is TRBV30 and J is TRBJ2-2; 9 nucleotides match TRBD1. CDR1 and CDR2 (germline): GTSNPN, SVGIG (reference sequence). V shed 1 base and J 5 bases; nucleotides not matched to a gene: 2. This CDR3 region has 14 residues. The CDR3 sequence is CAWSGDRETGELFF. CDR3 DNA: TGTGCCTGGAGTGGGGACAGGGAAACCGGGGAGCTGTTTTTT.

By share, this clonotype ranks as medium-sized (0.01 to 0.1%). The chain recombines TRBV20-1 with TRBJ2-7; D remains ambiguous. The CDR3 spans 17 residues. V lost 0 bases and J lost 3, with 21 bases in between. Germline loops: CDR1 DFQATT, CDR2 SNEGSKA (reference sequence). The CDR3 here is CSARDMIWAPVDYEQYF. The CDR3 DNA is TGCAGTGCTAGAGATATGATTTGGGCCCCGGTAGACTACGAGCAGTACTTC.

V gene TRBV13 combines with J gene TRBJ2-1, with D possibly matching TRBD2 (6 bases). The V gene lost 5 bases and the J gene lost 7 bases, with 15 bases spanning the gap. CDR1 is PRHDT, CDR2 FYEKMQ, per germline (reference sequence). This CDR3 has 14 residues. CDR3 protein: CASSDIAVRNEQFF. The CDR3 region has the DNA TGTGCCAGCAGCGACATAGCGGTTCGAAATGAGCAGTTCTTC.

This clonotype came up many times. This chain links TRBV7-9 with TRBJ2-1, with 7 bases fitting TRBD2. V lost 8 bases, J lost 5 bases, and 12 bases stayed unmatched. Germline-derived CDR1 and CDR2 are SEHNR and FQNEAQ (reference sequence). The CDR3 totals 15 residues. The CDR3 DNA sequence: TGTGCCAGCCACCTCACTAGCGTTGAAAACAATGAGCAGTTCTTC. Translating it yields CASHLTSVENNEQFF.

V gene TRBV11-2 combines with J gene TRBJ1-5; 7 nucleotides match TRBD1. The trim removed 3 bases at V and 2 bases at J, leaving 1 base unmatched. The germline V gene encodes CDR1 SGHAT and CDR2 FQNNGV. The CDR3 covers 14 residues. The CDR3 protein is CASSFGQGNQPQHF. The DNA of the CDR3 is TGTGCCAGCAGCTTCGGACAGGGCAATCAGCCCCAGCATTTT.

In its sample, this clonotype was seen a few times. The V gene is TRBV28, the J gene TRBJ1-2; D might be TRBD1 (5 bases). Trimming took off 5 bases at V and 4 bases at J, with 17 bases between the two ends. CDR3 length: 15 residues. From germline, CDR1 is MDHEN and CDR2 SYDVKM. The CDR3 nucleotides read TGTGCCAGCAGTGATCGGCGGGGGGGGATCTATGGCTACACCTTC. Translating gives CASSDRRGGIYGYTF.

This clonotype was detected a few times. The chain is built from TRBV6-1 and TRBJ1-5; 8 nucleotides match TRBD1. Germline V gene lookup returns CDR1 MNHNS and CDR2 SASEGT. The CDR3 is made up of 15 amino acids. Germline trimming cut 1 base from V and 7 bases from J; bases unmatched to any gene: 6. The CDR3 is CASSEEVAGGQPQHF. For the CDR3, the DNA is TGTGCCAGCAGTGAAGAGGTGGCAGGGGGCCAGCCCCAGCATTTT.

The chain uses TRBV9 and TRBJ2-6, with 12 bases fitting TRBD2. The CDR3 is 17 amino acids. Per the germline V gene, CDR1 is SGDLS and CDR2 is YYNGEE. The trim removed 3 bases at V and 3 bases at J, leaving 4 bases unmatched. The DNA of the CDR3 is TGTGCCAGCAGCGCTAGCGGGGGGGCCTATGGGGCCAACGTCCTGACTTTC. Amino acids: CASSASGGAYGANVLTF.

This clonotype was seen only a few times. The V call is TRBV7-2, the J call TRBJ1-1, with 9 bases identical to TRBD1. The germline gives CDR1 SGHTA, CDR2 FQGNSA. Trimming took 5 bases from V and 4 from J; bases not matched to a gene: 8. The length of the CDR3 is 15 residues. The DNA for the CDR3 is TGTGCCAGCAGCGGTCACAGGGGGCTTGTCACTGAAGCTTTCTTT. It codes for CASSGHRGLVTEAFF.

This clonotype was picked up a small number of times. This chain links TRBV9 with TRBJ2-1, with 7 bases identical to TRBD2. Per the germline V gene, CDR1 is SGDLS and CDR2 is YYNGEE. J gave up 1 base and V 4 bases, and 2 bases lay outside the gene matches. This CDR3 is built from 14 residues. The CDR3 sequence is CASSPSGSYNEQFF. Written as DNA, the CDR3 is TGTGCCAGCAGCCCTAGCGGATCCTACAATGAGCAGTTCTTC.

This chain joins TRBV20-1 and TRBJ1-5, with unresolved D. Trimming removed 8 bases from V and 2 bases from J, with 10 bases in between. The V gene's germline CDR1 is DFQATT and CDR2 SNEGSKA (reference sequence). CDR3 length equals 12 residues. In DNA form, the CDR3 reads TGCAGTTTCGGGGTCGGCAATCAGCCCCAGCATTTT. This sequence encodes CSFGVGNQPQHF.

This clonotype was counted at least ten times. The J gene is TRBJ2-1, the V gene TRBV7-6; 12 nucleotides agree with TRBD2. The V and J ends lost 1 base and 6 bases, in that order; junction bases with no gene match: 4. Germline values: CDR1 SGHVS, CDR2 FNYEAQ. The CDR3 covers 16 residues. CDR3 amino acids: CASSLGQLAGGNEQFF. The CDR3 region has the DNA TGTGCCAGCAGCTTAGGGCAACTAGCGGGGGGCAATGAGCAGTTCTTC.

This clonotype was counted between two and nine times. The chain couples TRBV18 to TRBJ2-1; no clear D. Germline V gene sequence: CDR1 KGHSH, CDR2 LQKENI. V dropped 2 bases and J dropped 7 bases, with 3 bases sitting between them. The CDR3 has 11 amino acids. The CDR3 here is CASSPGNEQFF. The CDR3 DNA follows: TGTGCCAGCTCACCAGGGAATGAGCAGTTCTTC.

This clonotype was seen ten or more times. The CDR3 DNA is TGTGCCAGCAGTCTCGACAGGCTGAACACTGAAGCTTTCTTT. It encodes CASSLDRLNTEAFF. This sequence joins TRBV7-6 and TRBJ1-1; a possible D gene is TRBD1 (6 bases). Trimming removed 6 bases at V and 0 bases at J, with 11 bases between. In germline, CDR1 is SGHVS, CDR2 FNYEAQ. The CDR3 is 14 residues long. Full variable domain (missing parts from reference TRBV7-6 and TRBJ1-1): GAGVSQSPRYKVTKRGQDVALRCDPISGHVSLYWYRQALGQGPEFLTYFNYEAQQDKSGLPNDRFSAERPEGSISTLTIQRTEQRDSAMYRCASSLDRLNTEAFFGQGTRLTVV.

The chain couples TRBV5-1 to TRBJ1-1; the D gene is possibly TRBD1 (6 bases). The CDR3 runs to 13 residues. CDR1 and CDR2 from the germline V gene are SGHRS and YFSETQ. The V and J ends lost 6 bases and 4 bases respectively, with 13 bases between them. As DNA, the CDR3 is TGCGCCAGCAACGAACAGGGTTTCACTGAAGCTTTCTTT. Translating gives CASNEQGFTEAFF.